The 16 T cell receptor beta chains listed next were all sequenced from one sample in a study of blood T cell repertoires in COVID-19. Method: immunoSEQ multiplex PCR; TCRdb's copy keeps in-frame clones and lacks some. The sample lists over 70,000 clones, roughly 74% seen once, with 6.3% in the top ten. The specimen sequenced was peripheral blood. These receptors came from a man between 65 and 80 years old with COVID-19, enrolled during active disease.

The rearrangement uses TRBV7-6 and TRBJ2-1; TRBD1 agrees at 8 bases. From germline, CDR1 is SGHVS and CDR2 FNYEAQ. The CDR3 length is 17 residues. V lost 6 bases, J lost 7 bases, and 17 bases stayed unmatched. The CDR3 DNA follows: TGTGCCAGCAGAGAAGGGGAATTCCAGGGGGCCGTGAATGAGCAGTTCTTC. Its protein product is CASREGEFQGAVNEQFF.

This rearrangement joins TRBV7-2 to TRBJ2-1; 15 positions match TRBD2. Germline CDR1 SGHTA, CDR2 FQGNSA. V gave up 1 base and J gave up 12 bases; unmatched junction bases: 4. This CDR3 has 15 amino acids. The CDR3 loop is CASSLGTSGGASQFF. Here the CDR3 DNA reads TGTGCCAGCAGCTTAGGGACTAGCGGGGGGGCGTCGCAGTTCTTC. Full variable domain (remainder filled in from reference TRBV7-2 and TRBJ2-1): GAGVSQSPSNKVTEKGKDVELRCDPISGHTALYWYRQSLGQGLEFLIYFQGNSAPDKSGLPSDRFSAERTGGSVSTLTIQRTQQEDSAVYLCASSLGTSGGASQFFGPGTRLTVL.

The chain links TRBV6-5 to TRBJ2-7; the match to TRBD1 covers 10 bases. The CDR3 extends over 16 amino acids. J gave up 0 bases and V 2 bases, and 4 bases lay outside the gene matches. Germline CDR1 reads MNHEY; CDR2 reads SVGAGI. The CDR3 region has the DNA TGTGCCAGCAGTTACCTCCGGACAGGGGGCTCCTACGAGCAGTACTTC. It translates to CASSYLRTGGSYEQYF.

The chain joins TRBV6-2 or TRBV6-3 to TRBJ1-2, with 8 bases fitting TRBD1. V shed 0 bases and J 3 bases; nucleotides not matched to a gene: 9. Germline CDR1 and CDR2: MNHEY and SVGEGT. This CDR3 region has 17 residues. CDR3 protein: CASSYSSQGAIDYGYTF. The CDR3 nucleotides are TGTGCCAGCAGTTACTCGAGTCAGGGGGCCATCGACTATGGCTACACCTTC.

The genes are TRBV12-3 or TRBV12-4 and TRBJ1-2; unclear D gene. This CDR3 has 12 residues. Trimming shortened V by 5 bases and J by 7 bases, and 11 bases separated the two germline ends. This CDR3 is CASSREARGYTF. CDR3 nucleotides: TGTGCCAGCAGTAGGGAGGCGCGTGGCTACACCTTC.

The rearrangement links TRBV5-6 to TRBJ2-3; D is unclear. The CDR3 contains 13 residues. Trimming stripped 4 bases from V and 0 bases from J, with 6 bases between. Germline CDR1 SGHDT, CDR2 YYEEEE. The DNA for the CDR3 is TGTGCCAGCAGCCCCGAGAGCACAGATACGCAGTATTTT. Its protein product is CASSPESTDTQYF.

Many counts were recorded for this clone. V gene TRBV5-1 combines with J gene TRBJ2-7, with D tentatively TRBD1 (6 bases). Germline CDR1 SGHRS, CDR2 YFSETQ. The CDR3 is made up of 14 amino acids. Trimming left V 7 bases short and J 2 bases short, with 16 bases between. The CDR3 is CASGRDTMAYEQYF. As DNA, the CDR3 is TGCGCCAGCGGCAGGGACACTATGGCCTACGAGCAGTACTTC.

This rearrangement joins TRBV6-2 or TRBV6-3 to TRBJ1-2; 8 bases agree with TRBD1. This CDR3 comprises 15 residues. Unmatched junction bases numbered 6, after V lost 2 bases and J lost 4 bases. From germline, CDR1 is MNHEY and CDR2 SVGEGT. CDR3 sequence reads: CASSYHDRGGYGYTF. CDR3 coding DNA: TGTGCCAGCAGTTACCACGACAGGGGAGGCTATGGCTACACCTTC.

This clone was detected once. The CDR3 DNA sequence: TGTGCCAGTAGCATGGGACAGAATCAGCCCCAGCATTTT. This sequence encodes CASSMGQNQPQHF. The V gene is TRBV19, the J gene TRBJ1-5; 7 bases are shared with TRBD1. Germline assignment: CDR1 LNHDA and CDR2 SQIVND (reference sequence). The CDR3 extends over 13 amino acids. Unmatched junction bases numbered 3, after V lost 6 bases and J lost 4 bases. The variable domain in full, completed from reference TRBV19 and TRBJ1-5, reads DGGITQSPKYLFRKEGQNVTLSCEQNLNHDAMYWYRQDPGQGLRLIYYSQIVNDFQKGDIAEGYSVSREKKESFPLTVTSAQKNPTAFYLCASSMGQNQPQHFGDGTRLSIL.

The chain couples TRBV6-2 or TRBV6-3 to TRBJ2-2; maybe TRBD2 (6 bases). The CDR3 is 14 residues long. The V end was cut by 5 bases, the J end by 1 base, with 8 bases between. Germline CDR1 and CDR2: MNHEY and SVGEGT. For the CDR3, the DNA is TGTGCCAGCAGTAAGGGACTGAACACCGGGGAGCTGTTTTTT. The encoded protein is CASSKGLNTGELFF.

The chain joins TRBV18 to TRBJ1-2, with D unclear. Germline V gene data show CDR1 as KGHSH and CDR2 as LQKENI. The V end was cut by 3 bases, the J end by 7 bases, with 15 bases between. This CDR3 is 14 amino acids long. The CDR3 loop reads CASSPDRVASGYTF. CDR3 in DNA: TGTGCCAGCTCACCCGACCGAGTAGCCTCTGGCTACACCTTC.

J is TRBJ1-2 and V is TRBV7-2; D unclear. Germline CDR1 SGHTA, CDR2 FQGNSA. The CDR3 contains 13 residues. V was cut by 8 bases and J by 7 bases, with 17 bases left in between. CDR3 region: CASGWKPGSGYTF. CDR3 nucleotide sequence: TGTGCCAGCGGGTGGAAGCCGGGGAGTGGCTACACCTTC.

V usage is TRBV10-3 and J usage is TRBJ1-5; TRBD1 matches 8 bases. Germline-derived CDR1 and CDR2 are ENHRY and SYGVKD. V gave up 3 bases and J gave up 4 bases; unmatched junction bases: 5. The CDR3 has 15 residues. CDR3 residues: CAISDRQGANQPQHF. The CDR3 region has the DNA TGTGCCATCAGTGATCGGCAGGGGGCTAATCAGCCCCAGCATTTT.

The DNA for the CDR3 is TGTGCCAGCAGTTCCGGACAGGGTTCCTATGAGCAGTTCTTC. Its translation is CASSSGQGSYEQFF. This chain uses TRBV6-2 or TRBV6-3 with TRBJ2-1, with TRBD1 matching over 8 bases. The CDR3 length is 14 residues. Trimming cost V 4 bases and J 8 bases; bases outside gene matches: 7. Germline V gene sequence: CDR1 MNHEY, CDR2 SVGEGT.

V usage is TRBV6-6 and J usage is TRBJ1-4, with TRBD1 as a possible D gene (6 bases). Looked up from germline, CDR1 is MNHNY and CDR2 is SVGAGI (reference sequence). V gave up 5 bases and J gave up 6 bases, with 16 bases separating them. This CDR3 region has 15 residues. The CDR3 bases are TGTGCCAGCAGTCACGGGACAACTGCTGATGAAAAACTGTTTTTT. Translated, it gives CASSHGTTADEKLFF.

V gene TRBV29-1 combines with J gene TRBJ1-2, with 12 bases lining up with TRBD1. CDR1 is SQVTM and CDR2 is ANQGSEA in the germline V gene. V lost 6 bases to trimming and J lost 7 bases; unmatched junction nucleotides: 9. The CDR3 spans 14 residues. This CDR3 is CSVRVGQGAGGYTF. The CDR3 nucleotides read TGCAGCGTGAGGGTGGGACAGGGGGCTGGTGGCTACACCTTC.